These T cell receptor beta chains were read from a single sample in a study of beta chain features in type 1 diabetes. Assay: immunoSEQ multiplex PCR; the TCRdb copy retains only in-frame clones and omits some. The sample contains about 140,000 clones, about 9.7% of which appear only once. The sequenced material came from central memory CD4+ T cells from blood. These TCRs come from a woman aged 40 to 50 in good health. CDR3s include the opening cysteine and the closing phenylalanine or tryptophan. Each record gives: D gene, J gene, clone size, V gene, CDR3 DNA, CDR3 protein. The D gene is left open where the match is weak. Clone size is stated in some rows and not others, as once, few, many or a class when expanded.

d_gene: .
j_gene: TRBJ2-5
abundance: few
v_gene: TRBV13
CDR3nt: TGTGCCAGCAGCTTAGGCAGGGTGGGGACCCAGTACTTC
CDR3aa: CASSLGRVGTQYF

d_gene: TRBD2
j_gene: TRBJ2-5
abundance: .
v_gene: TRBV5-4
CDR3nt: TGTGCCAGCAGCTTGGCCGCACCCAGACTAGCGGGGGGCGAGACCCAGTACTTC
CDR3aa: CASSLAAPRLAGGETQYF

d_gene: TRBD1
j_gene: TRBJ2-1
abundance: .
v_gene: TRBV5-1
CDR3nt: TGCGCCAGCAGCTTGGGCCCTAAACCTACAGGGGGCGGTGAGCAGTTCTTC
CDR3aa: CASSLGPKPTGGGEQFF

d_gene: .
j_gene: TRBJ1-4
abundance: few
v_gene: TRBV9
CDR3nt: TGTGCCAGCAGCGCCCCAGGGGCCGAGAGGGAAAAACTGTTTTTT
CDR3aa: CASSAPGAEREKLFF

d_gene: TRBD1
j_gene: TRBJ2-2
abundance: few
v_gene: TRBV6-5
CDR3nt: TGTGCCAGCCGGGGGACAGGGGGCATCCCCGGGGAGCTGTTTTTT
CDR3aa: CASRGTGGIPGELFF

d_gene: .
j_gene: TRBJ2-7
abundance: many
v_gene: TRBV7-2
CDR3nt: TGTGCCAGCAATAGGGGGGGGTACGAGCAGTACTTC
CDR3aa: CASNRGGYEQYF

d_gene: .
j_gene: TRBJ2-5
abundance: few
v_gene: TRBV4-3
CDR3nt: TGCGCCAGCAGCCAAGTCGGGGGACAAGAGACCCAGTACTTC
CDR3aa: CASSQVGGQETQYF

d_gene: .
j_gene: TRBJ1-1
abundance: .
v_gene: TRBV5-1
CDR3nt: TGCGCCAGCAGCTTGGATGCGGCGAACACTGAAGCTTTCTTT
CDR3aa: CASSLDAANTEAFF

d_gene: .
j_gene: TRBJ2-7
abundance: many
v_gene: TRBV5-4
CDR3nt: TGTGCCAGCAGCGGGAGTAGCGTCGGCTACGAGCAGTACTTC
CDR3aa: CASSGSSVGYEQYF

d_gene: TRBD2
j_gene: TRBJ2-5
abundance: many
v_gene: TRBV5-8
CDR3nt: TGTGCCAGCAGCTTACGGGGGGGCTCGACAGAGACCCAGTACTTC
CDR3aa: CASSLRGGSTETQYF

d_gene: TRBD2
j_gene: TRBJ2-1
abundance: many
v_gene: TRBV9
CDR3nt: TGTGCCAGCAGCGTAGCGGGGGGCAATGAGCAGTTCTTC
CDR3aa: CASSVAGGNEQFF

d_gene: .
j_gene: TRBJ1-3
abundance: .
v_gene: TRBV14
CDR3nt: TGTGCCAGCAGCCTGGGCCGAGTGTTTGGAAACACCATATATTTT
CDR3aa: CASSLGRVFGNTIYF

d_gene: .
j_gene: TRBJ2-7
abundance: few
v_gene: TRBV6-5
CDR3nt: TGTGCCAGCAGCCCGGGGGCCTACGAGCAGTACTTC
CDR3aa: CASSPGAYEQYF

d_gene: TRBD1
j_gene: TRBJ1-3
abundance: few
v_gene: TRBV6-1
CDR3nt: TGTGCCAGCAGGAGGGACAGGGTCCTCAACACCATATATTTT
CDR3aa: CASRRDRVLNTIYF

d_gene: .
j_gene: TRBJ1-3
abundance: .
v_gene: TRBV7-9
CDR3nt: TGTGCCAGCAGCCTTCAGGGAACTGGAAACACCATATATTTT
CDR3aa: CASSLQGTGNTIYF

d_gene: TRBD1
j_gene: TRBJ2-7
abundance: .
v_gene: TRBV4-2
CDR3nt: TGTGCCAGCAGCCAAGCCGACAGGGGCCCCTACGAGCAGTACTTC
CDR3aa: CASSQADRGPYEQYF

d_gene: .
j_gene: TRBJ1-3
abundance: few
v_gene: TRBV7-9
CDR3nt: TGTGCCAGCAGCCCGACAGAAACTGGAAACACCATATATTTT
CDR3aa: CASSPTETGNTIYF

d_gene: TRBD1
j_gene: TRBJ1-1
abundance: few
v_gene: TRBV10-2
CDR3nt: TGCGCCAGCAGTGAGTCACAGGGGAGTTTAGAGAAAGCTTTCTTT
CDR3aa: CASSESQGSLEKAFF

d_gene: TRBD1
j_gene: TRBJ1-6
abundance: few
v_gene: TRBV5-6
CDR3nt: TGTGCCAGCAGCATCGGGACAGCTTATTCACCCCTCCACTTT
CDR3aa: CASSIGTAYSPLHF

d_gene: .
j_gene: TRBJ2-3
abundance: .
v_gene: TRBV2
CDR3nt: TGTGCCAGCTGGGCCTCAAGTCAAAGGCCGCAGTATTTT
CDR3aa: CASWASSQRPQYF